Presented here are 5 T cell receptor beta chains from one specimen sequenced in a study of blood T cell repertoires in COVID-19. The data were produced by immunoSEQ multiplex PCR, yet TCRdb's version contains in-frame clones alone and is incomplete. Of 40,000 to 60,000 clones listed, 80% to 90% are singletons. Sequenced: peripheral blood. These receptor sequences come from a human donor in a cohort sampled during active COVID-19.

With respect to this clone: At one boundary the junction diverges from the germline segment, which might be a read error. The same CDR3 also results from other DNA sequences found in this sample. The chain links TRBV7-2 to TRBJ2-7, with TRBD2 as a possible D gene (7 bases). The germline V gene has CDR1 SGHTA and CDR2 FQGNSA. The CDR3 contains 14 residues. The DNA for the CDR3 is TGTGCTAGCAGCTTAGGGGGGGTTACCCCACAGCAGTACTTC. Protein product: CASSLGGVTPQQYF.

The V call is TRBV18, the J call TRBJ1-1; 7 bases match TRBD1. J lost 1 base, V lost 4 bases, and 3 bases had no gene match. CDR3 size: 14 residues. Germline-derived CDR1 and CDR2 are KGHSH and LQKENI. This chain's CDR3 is CASSLGQSNTEAFF. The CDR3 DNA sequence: TGTGCCAGCTCACTGGGACAGTCGAACACTGAAGCTTTCTTT.

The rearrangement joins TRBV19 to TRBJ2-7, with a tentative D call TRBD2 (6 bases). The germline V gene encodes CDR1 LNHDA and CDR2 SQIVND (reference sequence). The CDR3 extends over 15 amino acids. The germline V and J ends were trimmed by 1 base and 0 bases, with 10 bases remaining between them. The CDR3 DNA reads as TGTGCCAGTAGTATAGTGGCTAGCGACTCCTACGAGCAGTACTTC. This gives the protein CASSIVASDSYEQYF.

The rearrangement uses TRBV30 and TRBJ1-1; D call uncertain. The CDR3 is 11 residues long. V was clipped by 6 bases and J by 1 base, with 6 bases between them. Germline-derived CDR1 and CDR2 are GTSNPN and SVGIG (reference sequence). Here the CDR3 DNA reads TGTGCCTGCGGGAGGAACACTGAAGCTTTCTTT. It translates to CACGRNTEAFF.

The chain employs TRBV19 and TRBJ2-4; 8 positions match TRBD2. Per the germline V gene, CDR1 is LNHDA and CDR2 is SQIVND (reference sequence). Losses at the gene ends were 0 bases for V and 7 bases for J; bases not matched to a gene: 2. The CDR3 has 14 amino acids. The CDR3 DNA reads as TGTGCCAGTAGTATAGAGGGCGGGAGGAACATTCAGTACTTC. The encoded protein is CASSIEGGRNIQYF.